The entry that follows covers one TCR beta chain sequence. The antigen remains unidentified. V lost 8 bases to trimming and J lost 7 bases; unmatched junction nucleotides: 13. The CDR3 covers 14 residues. Per the germline V gene, CDR1 is MNHNY and CDR2 is SVGAGI (reference sequence). This record comes from a study of beta chain features in type 1 diabetes. Study as a whole: Similarity in age, gender and cell yields was seen between patients and healthy donors. Points from the study as a whole: Type 1 diabetes patients showed a moderate but significant shortening of TCRB CDR3s in all four CD4+ subsets.

Expressed TCRB transcripts were sequenced because the isolated RNA had all been reverse transcribed beforehand. This table comes from immunoSEQ multiplex PCR, and its TCRdb copy is limited to in-frame clones, with some not included. The table shows about 280,000 clones, with about 15% occurring only once. The sequencing sample was made of naive CD4+ T cells from blood. This rearrangement joins TRBV6-6 to TRBJ2-7, with 8 bases lining up with TRBD2. The receptor was isolated from a young man with type 1 diabetes. The CDR3 DNA sequence: TGTGCCAGCGGCACTAGCGGCCCGCCAGTTGAGCAGTACTTC. It is translated as CASGTSGPPVEQYF.